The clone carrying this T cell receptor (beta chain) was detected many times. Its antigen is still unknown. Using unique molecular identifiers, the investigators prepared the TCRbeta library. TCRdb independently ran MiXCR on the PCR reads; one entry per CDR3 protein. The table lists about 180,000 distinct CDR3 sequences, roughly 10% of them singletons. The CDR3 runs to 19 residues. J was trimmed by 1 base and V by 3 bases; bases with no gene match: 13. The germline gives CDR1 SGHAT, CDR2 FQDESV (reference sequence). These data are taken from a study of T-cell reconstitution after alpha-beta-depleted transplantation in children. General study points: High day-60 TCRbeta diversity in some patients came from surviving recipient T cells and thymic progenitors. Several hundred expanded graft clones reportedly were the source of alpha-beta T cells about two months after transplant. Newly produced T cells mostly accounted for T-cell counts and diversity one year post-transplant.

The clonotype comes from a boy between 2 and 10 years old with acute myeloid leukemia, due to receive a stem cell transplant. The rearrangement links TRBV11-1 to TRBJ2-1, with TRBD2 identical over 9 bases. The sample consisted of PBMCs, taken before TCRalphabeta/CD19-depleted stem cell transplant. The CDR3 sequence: CASSLSGRRPPLSYNEQFF. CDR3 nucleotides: TGTGCCAGCAGCTTGAGCGGGAGGCGTCCCCCCTTATCCTACAATGAGCAGTTCTTC.